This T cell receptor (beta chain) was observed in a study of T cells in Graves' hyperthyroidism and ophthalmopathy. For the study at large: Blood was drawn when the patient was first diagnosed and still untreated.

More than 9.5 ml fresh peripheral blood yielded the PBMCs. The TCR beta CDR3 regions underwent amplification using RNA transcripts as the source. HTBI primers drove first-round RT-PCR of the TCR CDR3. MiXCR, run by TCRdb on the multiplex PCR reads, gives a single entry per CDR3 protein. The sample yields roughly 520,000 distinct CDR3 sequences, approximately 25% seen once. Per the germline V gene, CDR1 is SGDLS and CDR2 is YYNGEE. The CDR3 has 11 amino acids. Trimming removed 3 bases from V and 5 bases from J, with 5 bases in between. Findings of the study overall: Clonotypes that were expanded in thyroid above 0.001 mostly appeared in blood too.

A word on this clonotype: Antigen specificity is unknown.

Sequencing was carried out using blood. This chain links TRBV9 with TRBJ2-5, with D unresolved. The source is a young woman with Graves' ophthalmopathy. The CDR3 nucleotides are TGTGCCAGCAGCGAGTTTGAGACCCAGTACTTC. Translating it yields CASSEFETQYF.